This T cell receptor (beta chain) was identified during a study of cytomegalovirus exposure and HLA in healthy donors. Study in general: Counted in an early data release were roughly 81 million unique TCRs from HLA-typed donors.

In germline, CDR1 is MNHEY, CDR2 SVGAGI. The V gene lost 6 bases and the J gene lost 2 bases, with 17 bases spanning the gap. CDR3 length: 15 residues. With respect to this clone: The antigen remains undetermined.

The PCR ran on 60 Vbeta and 13 Jbeta primers. The assay was immunoSEQ multiplex PCR, and TCRdb's table has in-frame clones only and misses some. The table has over 80,000 clones, 65% to 80% seen once. Whole-study findings and limits: Serostatus for CMV was the only available immune exposure information. As a later analysis showed, several of the most significant clusters appeared to be linked to common viral pathogens. Productive status was seen about 90% or about 30% of the time for most TCR beta V segments in an earlier analysis.

This TCR was sampled from a man aged 60 to 69 in good health and CMV-seropositive. The specimen was PBMCs. The chain carries TRBV6-5 and TRBJ2-7, with a weak D call TRBD1 (5 bases). In DNA, the CDR3 is TGTGCCAGCAGCGAAAGACAGAGATTAACCTACGAGCAGTACTTC. Its protein product is CASSERQRLTYEQYF.